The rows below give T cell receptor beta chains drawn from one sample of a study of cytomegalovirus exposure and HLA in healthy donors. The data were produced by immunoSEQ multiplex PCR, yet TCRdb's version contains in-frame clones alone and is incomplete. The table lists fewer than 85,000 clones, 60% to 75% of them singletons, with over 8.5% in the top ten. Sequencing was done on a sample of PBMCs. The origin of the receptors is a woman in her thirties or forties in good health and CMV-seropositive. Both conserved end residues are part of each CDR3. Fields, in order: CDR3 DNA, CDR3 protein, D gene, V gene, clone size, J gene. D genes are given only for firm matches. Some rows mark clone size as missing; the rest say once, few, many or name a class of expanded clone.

TGCGCCAGCAGCCAAGGGAGGACAGGGGACTATGGCTACACCTTC CASSQGRTGDYGYTF TRBD1 TRBV4-1 - TRBJ1-2
TGTGCCAGCAGTCCCTCGGGACAGGGGTACGGCTACCCCTTC CASSPSGQGYGYPF TRBD1 TRBV28 - TRBJ1-2
TGCGCCAGCAGCTCCAGGGGATTTTTTGACACTGAAGCTTTCTTT CASSSRGFFDTEAFF - TRBV5-1 - TRBJ1-1
TGTGCCAGTAGTATAGGAGGGGGGGGGCGGTTCTTC CASSIGGGGRFF - TRBV19 - TRBJ2-1
TGTGCCAGCGTTAGGAGCGATTCCTACGAGCAGTACTTC CASVRSDSYEQYF - TRBV2 few TRBJ2-7
TGTGCCAGCAGTGACACGGGACAGAAGGTATACACCTTC CASSDTGQKVYTF TRBD1 TRBV6-6 - TRBJ1-2
TGCGCCAGCAGCTGGGACGGGGGGGGTTCACCCCTCCACTTT CASSWDGGGSPLHF - TRBV5-1 - TRBJ1-6
TGTGCCAGGAGTAGTACGCAGGGTGATGGAAACACCATATATTTT CARSSTQGDGNTIYF - TRBV2 - TRBJ1-3
TGCGCCAGCAGGCCTCGGGACAGGTCAATGAACACTGAAGCTTTCTTT CASRPRDRSMNTEAFF TRBD1 TRBV5-1 - TRBJ1-1
TGTGCCAGCAGTGCCCTGACAGGGTGGCATGGCTACACCTTC CASSALTGWHGYTF TRBD1 TRBV27 - TRBJ1-2
TGTGCCAGCCTCCCGTCGGGACAGATACGGGAGCAGTACTTC CASLPSGQIREQYF TRBD1 TRBV28 - TRBJ2-7
TGTGCCAGCAGCTTGGCAGGGATTTTGGACGAGCAGTACTTC CASSLAGILDEQYF - TRBV7-9 - TRBJ2-7
TGTGCCAGCCGTGTAACAGACACAGATACGCAGTATTTT CASRVTDTDTQYF - TRBV6-5 many TRBJ2-3
TGCGCCAGCCGACCATTCAGGGAGGGCTTCTATGGCTACACCTTC CASRPFREGFYGYTF - TRBV4-1 - TRBJ1-2
TGTGCCAGCTCATTCGATAGCCGGGGGGGCACAGATACGCAGTATTTT CASSFDSRGGTDTQYF TRBD2 TRBV18 few TRBJ2-3
TGTGCCAGCTACGCGGGTTACGGGGTGTCAGATACGCAGTATTTT CASYAGYGVSDTQYF - TRBV7-9 - TRBJ2-3
TGTGCCAGCAGCGTGGACACCAACTATGGCTACACCTTC CASSVDTNYGYTF - TRBV9 - TRBJ1-2
TGCGCCAGCAGCCCCCGCGCTAGCGGGGGGCCCACAGATACGCAGTATTTT CASSPRASGGPTDTQYF TRBD2 TRBV4-1 - TRBJ2-3
TGTGCCAGCAGCTACCTACCGGGACAGGGGCCAGAGACCCAGTACTTC CASSYLPGQGPETQYF TRBD1 TRBV6-5 - TRBJ2-5
TGTGCCAGCACCGTTTACGGCTCAGGGAAAACTGAAGCTTTCTTT CASTVYGSGKTEAFF - TRBV27 - TRBJ1-1
TGTGCCAGCAGCTTGAGACAGCAGCTCTACGAGCAGTACTTC CASSLRQQLYEQYF - TRBV5-6 - TRBJ2-7
TGTGCCTCTACGGACATGCCCTATAGCAATCAGCCCCAGCATTTT CASTDMPYSNQPQHF - TRBV10-3 - TRBJ1-5
TGCGCCAGCAGCTTGGACACAGGGCTCACAGATACGCAGTATTTT CASSLDTGLTDTQYF - TRBV5-1 - TRBJ2-3
TGTGCCAGCTCACCACCTTCGGACAGGGTGGGCACAGATACGCAGTATTTT CASSPPSDRVGTDTQYF TRBD1 TRBV18 - TRBJ2-3
TGTGCCAGCAGCTTAATGGGAGTCTACGCGTCCCAGTACTTC CASSLMGVYASQYF - TRBV7-7 - TRBJ2-5
TGCGCCAGCAGTGACCCCAGGGGAAGTTACGAGCAGTACTTC CASSDPRGSYEQYF - TRBV10-1 once TRBJ2-7
TGCGCCAGCAGCCAAGAGGCGGGCCCCCGATCGACCAATGAGCAGTTCTTC CASSQEAGPRSTNEQFF - TRBV4-3 - TRBJ2-1